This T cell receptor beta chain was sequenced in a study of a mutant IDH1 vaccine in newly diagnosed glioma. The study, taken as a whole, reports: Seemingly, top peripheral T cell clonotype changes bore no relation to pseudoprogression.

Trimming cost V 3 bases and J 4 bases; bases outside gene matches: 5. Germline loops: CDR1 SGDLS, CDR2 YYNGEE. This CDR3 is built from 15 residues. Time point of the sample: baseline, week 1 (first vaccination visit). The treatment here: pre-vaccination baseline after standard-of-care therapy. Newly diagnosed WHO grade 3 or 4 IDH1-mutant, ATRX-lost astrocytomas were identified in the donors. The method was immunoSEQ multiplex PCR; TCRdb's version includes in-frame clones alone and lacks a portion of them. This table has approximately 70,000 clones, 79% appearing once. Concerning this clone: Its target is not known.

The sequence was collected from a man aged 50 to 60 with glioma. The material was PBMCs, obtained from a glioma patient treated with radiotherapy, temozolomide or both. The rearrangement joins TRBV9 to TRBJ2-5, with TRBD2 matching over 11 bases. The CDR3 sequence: CASSGSGGAVETQYF. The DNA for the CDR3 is TGTGCCAGCAGCGGTAGCGGGGGGGCCGTAGAGACCCAGTACTTC.